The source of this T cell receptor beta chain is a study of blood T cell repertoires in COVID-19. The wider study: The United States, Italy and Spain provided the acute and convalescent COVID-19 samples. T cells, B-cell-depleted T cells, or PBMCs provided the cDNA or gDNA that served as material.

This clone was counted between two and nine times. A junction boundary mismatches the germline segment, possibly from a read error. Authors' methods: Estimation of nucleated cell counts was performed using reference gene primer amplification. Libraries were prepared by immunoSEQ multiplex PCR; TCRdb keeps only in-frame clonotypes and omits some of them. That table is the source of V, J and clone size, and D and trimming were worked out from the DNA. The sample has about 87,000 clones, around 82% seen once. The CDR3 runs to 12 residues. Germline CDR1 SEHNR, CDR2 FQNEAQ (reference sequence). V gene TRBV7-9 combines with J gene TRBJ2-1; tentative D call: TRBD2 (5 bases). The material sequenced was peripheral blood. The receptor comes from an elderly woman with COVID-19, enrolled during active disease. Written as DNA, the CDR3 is TGTGCCAGCAGCCTAGCTAGCAATGAGCAGTTCTTC. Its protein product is CASSLASNEQFF.